A selection of T cell receptor beta chains follows, all from one sample in a study of blood T cell repertoires in COVID-19. Produced via immunoSEQ multiplex PCR; TCRdb's table is partial and in-frame only. The table shows a few hundred thousand clones, with approximately 87% occurring only once. Sequencing was carried out using peripheral blood. The origin of the receptors is a woman in her forties or fifties with acute or convalescent COVID-19. Both conserved end residues are part of each CDR3. The D gene is left open where the match is weak. Expanded clones are given a class, and other clones once, few, many or no size at all.

TRBV24-1	TRBJ1-1	.	TRBD1	TGTGCCACCAGATCGGGGACAGTGAACACTGAAGCTTTCTTT	CATRSGTVNTEAFF
TRBV20-1	TRBJ2-1	.	.	TGCAGTGCTAGTTGGGCGGGTAACTACAATGAGCAGTTCTTC	CSASWAGNYNEQFF
TRBV6-4	TRBJ2-7	few	.	TGTGCCAGCAGCCCCCTCTTCGCGAGGGAGCAGTACTTC	CASSPLFAREQYF
TRBV6-2/TRBV6-3	TRBJ2-1	.	.	TGTGCCAGCAGATACACGGATGGGCGGGCCCACTACAATGAGCAGTTCTTC	CASRYTDGRAHYNEQFF
TRBV28	TRBJ1-2	.	.	TGTGCCAGCAGTGATCTCCCGACGGACTACTATGGCTACACCTTC	CASSDLPTDYYGYTF
TRBV6-5	TRBJ2-2	.	.	TGTGCCAGCAGTTACTCCGTTGCGGGGGGGGAGCTGTTTTTT	CASSYSVAGGELFF
TRBV30	TRBJ2-2	few	.	TGTGCCTGGAGTCCCCGTCAGGGGGAGCTGTTTTTT	CAWSPRQGELFF
TRBV7-2	TRBJ2-1	.	.	TGTGCCAGCAGCCCCACCTACAATGAGCAGTTCTTC	CASSPTYNEQFF
TRBV7-2	TRBJ1-5	.	.	TGTGCCAGCAGCATCACAGGGCCCAATCAGCCCCAGCATTTT	CASSITGPNQPQHF
TRBV7-9	TRBJ2-7	few	.	TGTGCCAGCAGCACCCACCAAGGGGACTTCCAGGCGTACGAGCAGTACTTC	CASSTHQGDFQAYEQYF
TRBV19	TRBJ2-3	.	TRBD2	TGTGCCAGTAGTATAGGACTAGCGGGAGAAGCAGATACGCAGTATTTT	CASSIGLAGEADTQYF
TRBV5-1	TRBJ1-1	few	.	TGCGCCAGCAGTGACCAGGGGCCGAACACTGAAGCTTTCTTT	CASSDQGPNTEAFF
TRBV24-1	TRBJ2-1	.	.	TGTGCCACCAGTGATGCACAGGGTAACCATGAGCAGTTCTTC	CATSDAQGNHEQFF
TRBV6-5	TRBJ1-2	.	TRBD1	TGTGCCAGCACCAACAGGGACAGTCGAGGTGTGGGCTACACCTTC	CASTNRDSRGVGYTF
TRBV10-3	TRBJ2-3	.	TRBD2	TGTGCCATCAAGGAGGGGAGGGTGAAAGATACGCAGTATTTT	CAIKEGRVKDTQYF
TRBV6-4	TRBJ1-2	few	TRBD1	TGTGCCAGCAGTGACCCGGGACAGGGGAATGGCTACACCTTC	CASSDPGQGNGYTF
TRBV5-6	TRBJ2-3	once	.	TGTGCCAGCAGCTTCATCCGGGGAGATACGCAGTATTTT	CASSFIRGDTQYF
TRBV9	TRBJ1-4	.	.	TGTGCCAGCAGCGTAGACGAGTGGGAAAAACTGTTTTTT	CASSVDEWEKLFF
TRBV6-5	TRBJ1-6	.	TRBD1	TGTGCCAGCATGGGAAAGGGGGCCGATTCACCCCTCCACTTT	CASMGKGADSPLHF
TRBV5-6	TRBJ2-2	few	.	TGTGCCAGCAGCTGGGGAGAGACCTACACCGGGGAGCTGTTTTTT	CASSWGETYTGELFF
TRBV19	TRBJ2-2	.	.	TGTGCCAGTAGTATAGAAGGGGTGGCCGGGGAGCTGTTTTTT	CASSIEGVAGELFF
TRBV7-3	TRBJ2-7	.	TRBD2	TGTGCCAGCAGTCCATCTAGCGGGGGGTCCTACGAGCAGTACTTC	CASSPSSGGSYEQYF
TRBV27	TRBJ1-1	.	TRBD1	TGTGCCAGCAGTCCCTACCGCGAGGGGGCGAATGAAGCTTTCTTT	CASSPYREGANEAFF
TRBV7-9	TRBJ1-1	.	.	TGTGCCAGCAGCTTCTCCCAGGGCACTGAAGCTTTCTTT	CASSFSQGTEAFF
TRBV5-4	TRBJ1-3	.	.	TGTGCCAGCAGCTTGGGAGGGAGGCCTGGAAACACCATATATTTT	CASSLGGRPGNTIYF
TRBV29-1	TRBJ1-1	.	.	TGCAGCGGCGAAGGTACCCAGGGGAACACTGAAGCTTTCTTT	CSGEGTQGNTEAFF
TRBV10-3	TRBJ2-5	.	TRBD2	TGTGCCATCAGGGGGACTAGCAAAGAGACCCAGTACTTC	CAIRGTSKETQYF
TRBV7-9	TRBJ2-3	once	TRBD1	TGTGCCAGCAACCCAGACAGGGGGAAATCACTGGATACGCAGTATTTT	CASNPDRGKSLDTQYF
TRBV10-3	TRBJ2-2	once	TRBD1	TGTGCCATCACCAGGACAGGGGGCCCCGGGGAGCTGTTTTTT	CAITRTGGPGELFF